Detailed here is one TCR beta chain. Original processing notes: Nucleated cell number was recorded as an estimate derived from reference gene primer amplification. Produced via immunoSEQ multiplex PCR; TCRdb's table is partial and in-frame only. The DNA gave D and trimming, while V, J and clone size come from that table. The sample has roughly 250,000 clones, approximately 90% seen once. V lost 4 bases to trimming and J lost 1 base, with 7 bases between them. There are 14 residues in the CDR3. In germline, CDR1 is MGHRA, CDR2 YSYEKL. This entry belongs to a study of blood T cell repertoires in COVID-19. Study summary: The United States, Italy and Spain supplied acute and convalescent COVID-19 samples.

Specimen: peripheral blood. The sequence came from a woman between 40 and 50 years old with acute or convalescent COVID-19. The chain uses TRBV4-1 and TRBJ2-2; D gene uncertain. CDR3: CASSLAGNTGELFF. CDR3 coding DNA: TGCGCCAGCAGCCTCGCAGGGAACACCGGGGAGCTGTTTTTT.